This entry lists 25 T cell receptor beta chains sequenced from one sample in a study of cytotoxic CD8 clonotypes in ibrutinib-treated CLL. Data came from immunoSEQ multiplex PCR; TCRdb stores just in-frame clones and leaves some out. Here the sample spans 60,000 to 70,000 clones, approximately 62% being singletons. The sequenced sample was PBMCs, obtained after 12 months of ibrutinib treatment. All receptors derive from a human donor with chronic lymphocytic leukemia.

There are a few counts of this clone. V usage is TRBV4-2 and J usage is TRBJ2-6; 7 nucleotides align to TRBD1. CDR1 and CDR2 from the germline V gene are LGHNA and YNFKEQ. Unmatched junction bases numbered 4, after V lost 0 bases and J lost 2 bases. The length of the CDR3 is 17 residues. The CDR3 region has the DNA TGTGCCAGCAGCCAAGACCCTGGGACAGCTGGGGCCAACGTCCTGACTTTC. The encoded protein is CASSQDPGTAGANVLTF.

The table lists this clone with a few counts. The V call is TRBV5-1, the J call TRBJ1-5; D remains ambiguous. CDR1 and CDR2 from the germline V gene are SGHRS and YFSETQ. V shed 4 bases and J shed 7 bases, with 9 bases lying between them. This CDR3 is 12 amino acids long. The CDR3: CASSVSGQPQHF. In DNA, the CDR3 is TGCGCCAGCAGCGTCTCGGGGCAGCCCCAGCATTTT.

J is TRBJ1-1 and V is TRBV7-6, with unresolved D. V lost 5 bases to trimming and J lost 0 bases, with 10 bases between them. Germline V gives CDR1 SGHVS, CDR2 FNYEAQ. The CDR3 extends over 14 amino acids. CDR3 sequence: CASSTQPMNTEAFF. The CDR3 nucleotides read TGTGCCAGCAGCACACAGCCTATGAACACTGAAGCTTTCTTT.

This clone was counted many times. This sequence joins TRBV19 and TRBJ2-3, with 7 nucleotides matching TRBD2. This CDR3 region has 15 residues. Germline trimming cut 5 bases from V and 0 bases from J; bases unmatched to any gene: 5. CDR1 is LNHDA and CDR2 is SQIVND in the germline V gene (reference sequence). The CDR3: CASSGGGRSTDTQYF. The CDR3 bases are TGTGCCAGTAGTGGGGGGGGAAGAAGCACAGATACGCAGTATTTT.

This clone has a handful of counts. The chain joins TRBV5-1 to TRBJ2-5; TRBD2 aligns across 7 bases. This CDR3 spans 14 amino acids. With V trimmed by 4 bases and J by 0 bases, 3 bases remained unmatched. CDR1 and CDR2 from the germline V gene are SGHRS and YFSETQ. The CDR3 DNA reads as TGCGCCAGCAGCAAGGGACTAAACCAAGAGACCCAGTACTTC. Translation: CASSKGLNQETQYF.

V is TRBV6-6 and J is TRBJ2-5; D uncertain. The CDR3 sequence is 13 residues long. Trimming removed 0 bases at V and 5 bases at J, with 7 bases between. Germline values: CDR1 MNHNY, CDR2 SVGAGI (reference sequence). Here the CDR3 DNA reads TGTGCCAGCAGTTACTCAGAGGCGGAGACCCAGTACTTC. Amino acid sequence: CASSYSEAETQYF.

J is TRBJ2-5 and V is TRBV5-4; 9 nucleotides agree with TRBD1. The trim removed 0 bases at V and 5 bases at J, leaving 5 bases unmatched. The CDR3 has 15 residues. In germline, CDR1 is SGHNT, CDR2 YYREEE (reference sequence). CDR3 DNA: TGTGCCAGCAGCTTGGACCTGACAGGGGGGGAGACCCAGTACTTC. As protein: CASSLDLTGGETQYF.

DNA for the CDR3: TGTGCCAGTTCGCAGGGGTTTGAAGGCTACACCTTC. Protein sequence: CASSQGFEGYTF. The chain is built from TRBV2 and TRBJ1-2, with TRBD1 as a possible D gene (6 bases). The CDR3 has 12 amino acids. Trimming removed 9 bases at V and 8 bases at J, with 16 bases between. Germline CDR1 is SNHLY and CDR2 is FYNNEI.

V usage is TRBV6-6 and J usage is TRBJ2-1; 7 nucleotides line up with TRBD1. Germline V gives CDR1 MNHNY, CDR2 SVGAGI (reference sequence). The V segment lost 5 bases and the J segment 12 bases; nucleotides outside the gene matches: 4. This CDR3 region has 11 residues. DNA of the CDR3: TGTGCCAGCAGTCAGACAGGGCGGCAGTTCTTC. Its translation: CASSQTGRQFF.

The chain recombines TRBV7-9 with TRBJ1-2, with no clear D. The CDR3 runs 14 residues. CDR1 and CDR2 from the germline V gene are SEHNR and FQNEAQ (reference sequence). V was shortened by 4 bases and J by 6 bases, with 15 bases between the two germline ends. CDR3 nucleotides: TGTGCCAGCAGCTCGGGCGTCACCTGGGATGGCTACACCTTC. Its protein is CASSSGVTWDGYTF.

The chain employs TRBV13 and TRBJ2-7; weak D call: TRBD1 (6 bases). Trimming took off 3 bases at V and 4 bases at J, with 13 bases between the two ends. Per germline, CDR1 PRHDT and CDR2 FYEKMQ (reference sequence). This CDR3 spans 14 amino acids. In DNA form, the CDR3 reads TGTGCCAGCAGCTTGGGACATGGCGGGTACGAGCAGTACTTC. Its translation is CASSLGHGGYEQYF.

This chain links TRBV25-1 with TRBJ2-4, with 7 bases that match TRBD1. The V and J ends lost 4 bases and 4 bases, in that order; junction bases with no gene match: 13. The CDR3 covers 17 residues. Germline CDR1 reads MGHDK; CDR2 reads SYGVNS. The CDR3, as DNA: TGTGCCAGCAGTGGTACCCCCGGGACAGCGTTAAAAAACATTCAGTACTTC. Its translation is CASSGTPGTALKNIQYF.

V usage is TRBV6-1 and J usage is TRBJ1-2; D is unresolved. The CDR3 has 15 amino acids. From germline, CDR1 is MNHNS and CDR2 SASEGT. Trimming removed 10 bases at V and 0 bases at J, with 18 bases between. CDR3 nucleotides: TGTGCCACCCTAGGAGGGCAACCAGCTAACTATGGCTACACCTTC. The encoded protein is CATLGGQPANYGYTF.

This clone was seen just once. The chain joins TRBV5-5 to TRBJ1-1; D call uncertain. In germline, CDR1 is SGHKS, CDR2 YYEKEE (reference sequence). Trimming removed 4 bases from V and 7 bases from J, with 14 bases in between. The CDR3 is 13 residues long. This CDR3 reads CASSLELMGEAFF. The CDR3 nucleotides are TGTGCCAGCAGCCTAGAACTAATGGGTGAAGCTTTCTTT.

The DNA of the CDR3 is TGCGCCAGCAGCCTCGGACTAGCGGGAGCACGTGGGGATACGCAGTATTTT. Protein sequence: CASSLGLAGARGDTQYF. The rearrangement joins TRBV5-1 to TRBJ2-3; TRBD2 agrees at 13 bases. The CDR3 runs 17 residues. The V gene's germline CDR1 is SGHRS and CDR2 YFSETQ. The trim removed 4 bases at V and 6 bases at J, leaving 11 bases unmatched.

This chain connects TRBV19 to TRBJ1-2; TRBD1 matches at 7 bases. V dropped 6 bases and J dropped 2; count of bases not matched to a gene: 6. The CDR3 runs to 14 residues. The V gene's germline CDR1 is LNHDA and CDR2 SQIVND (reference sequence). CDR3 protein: CASSDPGQNYGYTF. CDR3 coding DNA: TGTGCCAGTAGCGACCCGGGACAGAACTATGGCTACACCTTC.

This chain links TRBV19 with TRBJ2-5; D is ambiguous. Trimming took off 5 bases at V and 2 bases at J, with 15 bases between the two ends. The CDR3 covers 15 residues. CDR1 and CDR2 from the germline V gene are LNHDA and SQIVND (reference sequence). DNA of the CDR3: TGTGCCAGTAGTGCCCGGATCGGAATTCAAGAGACCCAGTACTTC. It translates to CASSARIGIQETQYF. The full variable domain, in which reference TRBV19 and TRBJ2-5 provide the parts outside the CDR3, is DGGITQSPKYLFRKEGQNVTLSCEQNLNHDAMYWYRQDPGQGLRLIYYSQIVNDFQKGDIAEGYSVSREKKESFPLTVTSAQKNPTAFYLCASSARIGIQETQYFGPGTRLLVL.

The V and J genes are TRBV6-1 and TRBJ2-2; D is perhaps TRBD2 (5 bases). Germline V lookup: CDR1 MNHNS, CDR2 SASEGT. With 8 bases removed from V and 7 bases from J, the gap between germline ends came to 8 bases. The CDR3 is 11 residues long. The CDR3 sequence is CASFSGGELFF. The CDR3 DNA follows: TGTGCCAGCTTCAGCGGCGGGGAGCTGTTTTTT.

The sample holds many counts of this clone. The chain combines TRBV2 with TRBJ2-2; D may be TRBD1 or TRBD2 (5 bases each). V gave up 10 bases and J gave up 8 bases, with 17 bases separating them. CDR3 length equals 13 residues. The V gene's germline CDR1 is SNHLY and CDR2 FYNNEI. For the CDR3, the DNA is TGTGCCATCCCGGGGCTCAGGGAAGGGGAGCTGTTTTTT. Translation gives CAIPGLREGELFF.

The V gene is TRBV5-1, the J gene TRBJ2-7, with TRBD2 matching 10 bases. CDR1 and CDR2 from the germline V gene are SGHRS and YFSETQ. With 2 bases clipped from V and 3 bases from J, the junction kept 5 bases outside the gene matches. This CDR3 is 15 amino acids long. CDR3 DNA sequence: TGCGCCAGCAGCTTCCGACTAGCGGGCGACTACGAGCAGTACGTC. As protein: CASSFRLAGDYEQYV.

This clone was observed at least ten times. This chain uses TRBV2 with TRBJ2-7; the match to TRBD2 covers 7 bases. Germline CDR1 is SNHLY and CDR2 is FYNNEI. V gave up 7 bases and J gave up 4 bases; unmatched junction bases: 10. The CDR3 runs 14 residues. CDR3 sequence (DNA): TGTGCCAGCAAGCGGGGCAGGGTCGGATACGAGCAGTACTTC. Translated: CASKRGRVGYEQYF.

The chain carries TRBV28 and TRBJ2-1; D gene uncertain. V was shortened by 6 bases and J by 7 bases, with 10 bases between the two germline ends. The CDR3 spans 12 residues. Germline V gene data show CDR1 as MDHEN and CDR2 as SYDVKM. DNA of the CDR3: TGTGCCAGCAGCCCGACAATGAATGAGCAGTTCTTC. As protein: CASSPTMNEQFF.

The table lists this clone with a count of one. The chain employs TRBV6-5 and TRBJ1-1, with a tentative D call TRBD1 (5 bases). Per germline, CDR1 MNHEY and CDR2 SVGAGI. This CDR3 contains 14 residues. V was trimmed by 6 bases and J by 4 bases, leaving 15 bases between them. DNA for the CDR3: TGTGCCAGCAGCACCTACGGGGGTGGCACTGAAGCTTTCTTT. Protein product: CASSTYGGGTEAFF.

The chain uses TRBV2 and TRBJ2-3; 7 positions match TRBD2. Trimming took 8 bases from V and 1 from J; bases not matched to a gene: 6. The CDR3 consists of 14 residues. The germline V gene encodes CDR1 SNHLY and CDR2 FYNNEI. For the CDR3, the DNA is TGTGCCAGCTGGTACAGCGGGGGCACAGATACGCAGTATTTT. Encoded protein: CASWYSGGTDTQYF.

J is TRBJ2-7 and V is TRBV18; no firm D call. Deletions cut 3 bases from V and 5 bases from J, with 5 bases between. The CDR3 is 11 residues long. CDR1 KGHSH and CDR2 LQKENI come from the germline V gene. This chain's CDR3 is CASSPAHEQYF. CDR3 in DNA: TGTGCCAGCTCACCCGCCCACGAGCAGTACTTC.